The 9 T cell receptor beta chains below come from one sample, sequenced in a study of vaccination and CD4 T cells after COVID-19. The treatment is: 10-day PBMC culture with coronavirus spike peptide pools or control peptides (ViraFEST assay). Their antigens are not known. Sequencing of DNA taken from cultured CD4+ T cells relied on the Oncomine TCR Beta short-read assay. Via MiXCR, TCRdb re-called the PCR reads, giving one row per CDR3 protein. The repertoire holds roughly 14,000 distinct CDR3 sequences, 29% seen once, with around 20% in the top ten. Specimen: CD4+ T cells from blood, cultured in vitro, collected before SARS-CoV-2 vaccination. The source of these receptors is a human donor who received a COVID-19 vaccine.

The chain links TRBV27 to TRBJ1-4, with 7 positions matching TRBD1. Trimming cost V 2 bases and J 8 bases; bases outside gene matches: 11. Germline V gives CDR1 MNHEY, CDR2 SMNVEV (reference sequence). CDR3 length: 16 amino acids. CDR3 in DNA: TGTGCCAGCAGTTTAAGGAAAGGGGGCTGGAACGAAAAACTGTTTTTT. Translated: CASSLRKGGWNEKLFF.

As for this clonotype: Mismatch with germline at one junction end may stem from a read error. The gene calls are TRBV19 and TRBJ1-1; the D is unclear. The CDR3 contains 13 residues. Looked up from germline, CDR1 is LNHDA and CDR2 is SQIVND (reference sequence). In DNA form, the CDR3 reads TGTGCCAGTAGTATAGATTGGAACAGTGAAGCTTTCTTT. Its translation: CASSIDWNSEAFF.

By share of the sample, this clonotype is medium-sized. The rearrangement joins TRBV6-5 to TRBJ1-5, with D possibly being TRBD1 (6 bases). CDR1 MNHEY and CDR2 SVGAGI come from the germline V gene. This CDR3 is built from 15 residues. V was trimmed by 2 bases and J by 0 bases, leaving 8 bases between them. The CDR3 DNA sequence: TGTGCCAGCAGTTACAGGGGGGATAGCAATCAGCCCCAGCATTTT. This translates into CASSYRGDSNQPQHF.

This clonotype is judged medium-sized. J is TRBJ1-5 and V is TRBV27; the D is unclear. CDR1 MNHEY and CDR2 SMNVEV come from the germline V gene (reference sequence). The CDR3 has 16 residues. Trimming removed 5 bases at V and 1 base at J, with 15 bases between. The CDR3 loop is CASSALAGPSNQPQHF. The CDR3 nucleotides are TGTGCCAGCAGTGCTCTGGCAGGCCCCAGCAATCAGCCCCAGCATTTT.

J is TRBJ1-4 and V is TRBV27, with D unclear. CDR3 length: 15 residues. Germline V gives CDR1 MNHEY, CDR2 SMNVEV (reference sequence). Trimming took off 3 bases at V and 5 bases at J, with 13 bases between the two ends. This CDR3 reads CASSLGRDLNEKLFF. In DNA, the CDR3 is TGTGCCAGCAGTTTGGGTAGGGATCTAAATGAAAAACTGTTTTTT. The full variable domain, its missing parts supplied by reference TRBV27 and TRBJ1-4, is EAQVTQNPRYLITVTGKKLTVTCSQNMNHEYMSWYRQDPGLGLRQIYYSMNVEVTDKGDVPEGYKVSRKEKRNFPLILESPSPNQTSLYFCASSLGRDLNEKLFFGSGTQLSVL.

This chain links TRBV20-1 with TRBJ1-3; the D is unclear. V lost 3 bases to trimming and J lost 2 bases, with 11 bases between them. CDR3 size: 14 residues. Germline V lookup: CDR1 DFQATT, CDR2 SNEGSKA (reference sequence). The chain's CDR3 is CSARTVDPGNTIYF. CDR3 nucleotides: TGCAGTGCTAGGACGGTAGATCCTGGAAACACCATATATTTT.

CDR3 DNA sequence: TGTGCCAGCAGCGCTCCCGGTTTTGACACTGAAGCTTTCTTT. Its translation: CASSAPGFDTEAFF. The chain couples TRBV12-3 or TRBV12-4 to TRBJ1-1; D unresolved. V was cut by 6 bases and J by 3 bases, with 14 bases left in between. The CDR3 is 14 amino acids.

The CDR3 region is CASSEGQGYGNEQFF. CDR3 nucleotides: TGTGCCAGCAGTGAAGGACAGGGGTACGGGAATGAGCAGTTCTTC. This chain joins TRBV2 and TRBJ2-1, with TRBD1 matching 8 bases. CDR3 length: 15 amino acids. Germline values: CDR1 SNHLY, CDR2 FYNNEI. The trim removed 1 base at V and 7 bases at J, leaving 6 bases unmatched.

This clonotype has only a few counts. The J gene is TRBJ2-1, the V gene TRBV24-1, with TRBD1 identical over 9 bases. This CDR3 spans 12 amino acids. Germline CDR1 KGHDR, CDR2 SFDVKD. With 9 bases clipped from V and 8 bases from J, the junction kept 4 bases outside the gene matches. CDR3 DNA: TGTGCCACCGCGACAGGGGGTCATGAGCAGTTCTTC. Translation gives CATATGGHEQFF.